This T cell receptor (beta chain) appears in the sequencing data of a study of blood T cells in healthy people across ages. Findings and caveats of the study: Donors of long life had a larger count of naive CD4+ cells and greater diversity than aged donors. Per million T cells, TCR beta diversity dropped about linearly as age rose.

A remark on this clonotype: Its antigen remains unidentified.

V was shortened by 7 bases and J by 6 bases, with 18 bases between the two germline ends. Germline V gene data show CDR1 as SQVTM and CDR2 as ANQGSEA. The CDR3 has 13 amino acids. A second PCR, run for about 6 to 11 cycles, used a sample-barcoded 5' primer plus a J-beta primer mix. A template-switch adaptor with 12 random nucleotides tagged each cDNA molecule. TCRdb itself ran the 5' RACE reads through MiXCR, one entry per CDR3 protein. The data contain around 1.5 million distinct CDR3 sequences, approximately 32% of them seen just once; the ten biggest clones take up 11%. The clonotype comes from a woman in her thirties in good health. Sequencing was done on a sample of blood. V and J are TRBV29-1 and TRBJ1-1, with D possibly being TRBD1 (5 bases). CDR3 residues: CSAKPRQGAEAFF. The CDR3 DNA reads as TGCAGCGCAAAACCTAGACAAGGGGCTGAAGCTTTCTTT.